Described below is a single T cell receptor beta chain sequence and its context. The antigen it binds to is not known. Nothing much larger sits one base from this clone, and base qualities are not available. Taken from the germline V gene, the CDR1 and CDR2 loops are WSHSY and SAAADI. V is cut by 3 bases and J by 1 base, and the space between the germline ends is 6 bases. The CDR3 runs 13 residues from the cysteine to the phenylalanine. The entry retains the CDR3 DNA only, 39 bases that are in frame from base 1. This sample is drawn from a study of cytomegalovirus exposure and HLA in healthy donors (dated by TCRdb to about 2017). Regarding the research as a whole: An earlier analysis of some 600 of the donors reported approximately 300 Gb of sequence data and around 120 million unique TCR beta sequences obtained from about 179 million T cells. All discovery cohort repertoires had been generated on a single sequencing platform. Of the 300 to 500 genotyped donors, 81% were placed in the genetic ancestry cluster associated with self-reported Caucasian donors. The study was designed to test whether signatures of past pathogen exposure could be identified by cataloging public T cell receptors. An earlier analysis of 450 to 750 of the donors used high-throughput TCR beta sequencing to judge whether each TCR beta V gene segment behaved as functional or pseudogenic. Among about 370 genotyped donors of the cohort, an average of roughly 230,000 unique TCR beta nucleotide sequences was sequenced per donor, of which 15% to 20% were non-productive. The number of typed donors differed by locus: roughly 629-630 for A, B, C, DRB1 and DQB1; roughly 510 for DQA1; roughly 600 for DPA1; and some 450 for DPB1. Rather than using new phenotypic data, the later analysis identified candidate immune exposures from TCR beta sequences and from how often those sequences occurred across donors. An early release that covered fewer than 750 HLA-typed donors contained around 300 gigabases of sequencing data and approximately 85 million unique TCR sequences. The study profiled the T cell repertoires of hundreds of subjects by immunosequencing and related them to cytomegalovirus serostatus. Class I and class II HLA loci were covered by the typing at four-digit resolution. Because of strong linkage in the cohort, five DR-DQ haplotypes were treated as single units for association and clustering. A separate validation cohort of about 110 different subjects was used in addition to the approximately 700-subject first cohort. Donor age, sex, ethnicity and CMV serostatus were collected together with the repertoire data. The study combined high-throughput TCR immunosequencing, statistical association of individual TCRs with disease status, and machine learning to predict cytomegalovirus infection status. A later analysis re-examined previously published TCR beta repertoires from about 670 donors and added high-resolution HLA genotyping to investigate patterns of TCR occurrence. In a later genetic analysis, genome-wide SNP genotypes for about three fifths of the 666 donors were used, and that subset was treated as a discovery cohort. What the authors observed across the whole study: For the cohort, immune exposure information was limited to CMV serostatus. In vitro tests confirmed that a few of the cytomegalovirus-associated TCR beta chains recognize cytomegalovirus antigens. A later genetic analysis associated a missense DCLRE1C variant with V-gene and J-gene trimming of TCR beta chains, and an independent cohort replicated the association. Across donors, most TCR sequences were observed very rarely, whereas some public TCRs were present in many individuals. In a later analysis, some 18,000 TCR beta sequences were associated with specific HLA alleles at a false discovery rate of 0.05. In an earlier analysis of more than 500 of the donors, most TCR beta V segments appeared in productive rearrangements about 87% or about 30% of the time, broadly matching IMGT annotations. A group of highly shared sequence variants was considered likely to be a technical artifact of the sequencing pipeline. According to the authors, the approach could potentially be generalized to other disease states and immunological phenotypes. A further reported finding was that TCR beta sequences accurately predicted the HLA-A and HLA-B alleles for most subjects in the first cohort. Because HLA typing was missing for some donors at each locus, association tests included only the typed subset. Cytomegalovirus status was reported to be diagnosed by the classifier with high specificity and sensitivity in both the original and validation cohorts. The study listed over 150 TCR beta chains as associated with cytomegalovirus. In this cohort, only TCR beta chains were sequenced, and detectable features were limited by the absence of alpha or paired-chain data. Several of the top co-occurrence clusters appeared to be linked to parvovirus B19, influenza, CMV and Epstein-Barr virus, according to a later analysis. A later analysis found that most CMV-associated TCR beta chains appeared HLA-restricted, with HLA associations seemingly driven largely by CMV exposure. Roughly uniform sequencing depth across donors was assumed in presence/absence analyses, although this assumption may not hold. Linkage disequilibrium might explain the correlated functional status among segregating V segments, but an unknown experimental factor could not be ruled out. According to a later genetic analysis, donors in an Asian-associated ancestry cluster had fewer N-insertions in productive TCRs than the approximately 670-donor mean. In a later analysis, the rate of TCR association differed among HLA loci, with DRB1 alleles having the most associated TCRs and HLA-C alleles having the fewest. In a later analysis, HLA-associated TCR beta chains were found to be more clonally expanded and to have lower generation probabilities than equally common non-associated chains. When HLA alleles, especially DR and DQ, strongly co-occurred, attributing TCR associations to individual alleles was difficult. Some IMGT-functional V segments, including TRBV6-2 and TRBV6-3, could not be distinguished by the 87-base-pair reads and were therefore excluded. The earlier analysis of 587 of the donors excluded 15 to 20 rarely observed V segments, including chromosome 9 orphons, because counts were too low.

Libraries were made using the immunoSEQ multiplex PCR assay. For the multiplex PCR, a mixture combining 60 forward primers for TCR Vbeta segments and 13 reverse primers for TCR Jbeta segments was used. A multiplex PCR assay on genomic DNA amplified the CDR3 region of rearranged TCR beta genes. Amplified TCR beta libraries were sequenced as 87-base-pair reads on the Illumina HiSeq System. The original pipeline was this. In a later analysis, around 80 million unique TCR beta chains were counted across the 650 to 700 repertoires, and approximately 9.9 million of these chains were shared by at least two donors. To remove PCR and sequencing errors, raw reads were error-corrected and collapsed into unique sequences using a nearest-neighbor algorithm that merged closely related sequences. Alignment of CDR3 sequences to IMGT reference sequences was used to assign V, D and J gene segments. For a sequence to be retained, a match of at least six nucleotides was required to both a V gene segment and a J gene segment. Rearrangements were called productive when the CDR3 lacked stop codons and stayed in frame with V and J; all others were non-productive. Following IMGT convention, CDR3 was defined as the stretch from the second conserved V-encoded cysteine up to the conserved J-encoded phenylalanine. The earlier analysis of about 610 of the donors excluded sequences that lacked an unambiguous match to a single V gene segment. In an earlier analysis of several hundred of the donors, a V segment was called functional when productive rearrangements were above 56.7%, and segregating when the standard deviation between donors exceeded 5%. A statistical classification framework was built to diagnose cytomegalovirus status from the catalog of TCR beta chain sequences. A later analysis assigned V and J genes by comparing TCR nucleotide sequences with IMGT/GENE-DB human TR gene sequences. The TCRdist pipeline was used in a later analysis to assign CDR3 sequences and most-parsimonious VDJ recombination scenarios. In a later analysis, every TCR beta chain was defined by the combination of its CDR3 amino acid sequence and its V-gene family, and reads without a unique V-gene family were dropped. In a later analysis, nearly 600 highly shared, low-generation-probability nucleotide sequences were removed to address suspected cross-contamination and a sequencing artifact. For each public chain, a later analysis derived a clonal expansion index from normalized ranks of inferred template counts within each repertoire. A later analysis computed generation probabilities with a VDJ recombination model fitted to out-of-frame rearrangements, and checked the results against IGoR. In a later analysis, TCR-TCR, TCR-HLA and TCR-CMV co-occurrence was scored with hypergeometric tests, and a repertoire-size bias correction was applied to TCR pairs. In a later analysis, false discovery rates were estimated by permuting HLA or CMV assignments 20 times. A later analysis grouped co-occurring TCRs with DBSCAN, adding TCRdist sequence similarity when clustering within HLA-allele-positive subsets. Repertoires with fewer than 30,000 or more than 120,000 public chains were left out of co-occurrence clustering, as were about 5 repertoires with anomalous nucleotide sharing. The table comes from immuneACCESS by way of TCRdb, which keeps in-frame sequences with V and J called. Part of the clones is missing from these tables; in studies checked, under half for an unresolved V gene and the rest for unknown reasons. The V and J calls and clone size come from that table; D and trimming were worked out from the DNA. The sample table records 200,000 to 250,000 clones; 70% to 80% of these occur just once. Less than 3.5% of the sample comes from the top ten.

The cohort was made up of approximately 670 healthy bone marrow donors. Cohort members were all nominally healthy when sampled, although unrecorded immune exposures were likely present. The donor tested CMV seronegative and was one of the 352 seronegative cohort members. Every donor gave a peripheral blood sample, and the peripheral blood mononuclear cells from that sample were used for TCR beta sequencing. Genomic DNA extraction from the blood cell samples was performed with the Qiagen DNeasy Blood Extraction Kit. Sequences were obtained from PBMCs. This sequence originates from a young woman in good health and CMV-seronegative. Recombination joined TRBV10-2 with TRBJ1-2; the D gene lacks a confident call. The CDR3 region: CASSEVGNYGYTF. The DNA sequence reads TGCGCCAGCAGTGAAGTCGGTAACTATGGCTACACCTTC.